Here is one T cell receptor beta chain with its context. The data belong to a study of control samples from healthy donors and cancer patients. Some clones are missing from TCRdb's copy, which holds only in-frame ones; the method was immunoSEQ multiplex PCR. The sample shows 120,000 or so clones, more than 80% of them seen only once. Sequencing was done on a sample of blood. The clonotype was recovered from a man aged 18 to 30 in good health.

CDR3 loop: CASSRTGYGYTF. As DNA, the CDR3 is TGTGCCAGCAGCCGGACAGGCTATGGCTACACCTTC. The chain uses TRBV28 and TRBJ1-2; the match to TRBD1 covers 7 bases. The CDR3 runs to 12 residues. The junction had 2 bases not matched to a gene; V was cut back by 6 bases and J by 4 bases. Germline V gene data show CDR1 as MDHEN and CDR2 as SYDVKM.